The 31 T cell receptor beta chains below all came from one sample that was sequenced in a study of CD4 T cells in relation to SARS-CoV-2 and coronaviruses. No antigen has been assigned to these receptors. Only in-frame clones appear in the TCRdb table, and some are missing; sequencing was by immunoSEQ multiplex PCR. Here the sample spans 35,000 to 40,000 clones, approximately 86% being singletons. The sample consisted of naive CD4+ T cells from PBMCs, cultured in vitro. Subset: naive CD4+ T cells isolated by negative enrichment. The origin of the receptors is an adult with COVID-19.

This clone has a handful of counts. This chain uses TRBV10-1 with TRBJ2-7, with a weak D call TRBD1 (5 bases). CDR3 size: 13 residues. Between the trimmed V and J ends, which lost 1 base and 4 bases, there was a span of 8 bases. The germline CDR1 and CDR2 sequences are WNHNN and SYGVQD (reference sequence). CDR3 nucleotides: TGCGCCAGCAGTGAGTTCAAGGGGTACGAGCAGTACTTC. It translates to CASSEFKGYEQYF.

The chain has TRBV18 and TRBJ2-7, with a possible D match to TRBD1 (6 bases). In germline, CDR1 is KGHSH, CDR2 LQKENI. This CDR3 region has 16 residues. Trimming shortened V by 2 bases and J by 0 bases, and 14 bases separated the two germline ends. CDR3 sequence: CASSPSTGLFSYEQYF. The CDR3 nucleotides are TGTGCCAGCTCACCATCGACAGGACTTTTCTCCTACGAGCAGTACTTC. Full variable domain (remainder filled in from reference TRBV18 and TRBJ2-7): NAGVMQNPRHLVRRRGQEARLRCSPMKGHSHVYWYRQLPEEGLKFMVYLQKENIIDESGMPKERFSAEFPKEGPSILRIQQVVRGDSAAYFCASSPSTGLFSYEQYFGPGTRLTVT.

The J gene is TRBJ1-5, the V gene TRBV6-5; possibly TRBD1 for D (5 bases). V lost 4 bases to trimming and J lost 7 bases, with 11 bases between them. The CDR3 loop spans 13 amino acids. Germline loops: CDR1 MNHEY, CDR2 SVGAGI. The CDR3 spells CASSSRRDQPQHF. CDR3 nucleotides: TGTGCCAGCAGTTCCCGCAGGGACCAGCCCCAGCATTTT.

This rearrangement joins TRBV9 to TRBJ2-3; D perhaps matches TRBD2 (5 bases). Germline CDR1 is SGDLS and CDR2 is YYNGEE. CDR3 length equals 15 residues. V was clipped by 0 bases and J by 2 bases, with 10 bases between them. In nucleotides, the CDR3 is TGTGCCAGCAGCGTAGACTGGACTGACACAGATACGCAGTATTTT. Protein: CASSVDWTDTDTQYF. Together with reference TRBV9 and TRBJ2-3, the CDR3 gives the full variable domain: DSGVTQTPKHLITATGQRVTLRCSPRSGDLSVYWYQQSLDQGLQFLIQYYNGEERAKGNILERFSAQQFPDLHSELNLSSLELGDSALYFCASSVDWTDTDTQYFGPGTRLTVL.

V usage is TRBV13 and J usage is TRBJ2-2; 9 positions match TRBD1. Germline V gene lookup returns CDR1 PRHDT and CDR2 FYEKMQ (reference sequence). The CDR3 has 19 residues. Trimming removed 5 bases from V and 6 bases from J; junction bases left unmatched: 19. The CDR3 reads CASSPGLYSQGASSGELFF. CDR3 coding DNA: TGTGCCAGCAGCCCCGGCCTTTATTCACAGGGGGCTTCTTCCGGGGAGCTGTTTTTT.

The rearrangement joins TRBV5-1 to TRBJ2-7; 9 bases align to TRBD1. This CDR3 is 15 amino acids long. In germline, CDR1 is SGHRS, CDR2 YFSETQ. Losses at the gene ends were 4 bases for V and 7 bases for J; bases not matched to a gene: 12. The CDR3 region is CASSLRDRDLREQYF. The DNA of the CDR3 is TGCGCCAGCAGCCTCCGGGACAGGGATTTGCGGGAGCAGTACTTC.

V and J are TRBV5-4 and TRBJ2-5; possible D gene TRBD1, 6 bases. Trimming pared 8 bases from V and 2 bases from J, leaving 16 bases between. This CDR3 has 14 residues. The germline V gene encodes CDR1 SGHNT and CDR2 YYREEE (reference sequence). CDR3 amino acids: CASGQRDFQETQYF. The DNA of the CDR3 is TGTGCCAGTGGACAGAGAGATTTTCAAGAGACCCAGTACTTC.

The CDR3 here is CASRIGIPGEQYF. The CDR3 bases are TGTGCCAGCAGGATCGGGATCCCGGGCGAGCAGTACTTC. V usage is TRBV6-5 and J usage is TRBJ2-7; D may be TRBD2 (5 bases). This CDR3 is built from 13 residues. The V and J ends lost 6 bases and 6 bases respectively, with 15 bases between them. Germline CDR1 is MNHEY and CDR2 is SVGAGI.

For the CDR3, the DNA is TGCGCCAGCAGCCAAGGGGACAGCTACTATGGCTACACCTTC. It encodes CASSQGDSYYGYTF. J is TRBJ1-2 and V is TRBV4-1; 7 bases fit TRBD1. The germline gives CDR1 MGHRA, CDR2 YSYEKL. V lost 1 base and J lost 3; bases outside the gene matches: 2. The CDR3 contains 14 residues.

V and J are TRBV10-3 and TRBJ2-5; 10 bases match TRBD2. V shed 4 bases and J 5 bases; nucleotides not matched to a gene: 4. Germline V gives CDR1 ENHRY, CDR2 SYGVKD. The CDR3 consists of 14 residues. The CDR3 DNA reads TGTGCCATCAGTGCCGGGACTAGCGCGGAGACCCAGTACTTC. It specifies CAISAGTSAETQYF.

The rearrangement links TRBV18 to TRBJ2-5, with a possible D match to TRBD2 (5 bases). The germline V gene encodes CDR1 KGHSH and CDR2 LQKENI. V gave up 6 bases and J gave up 2 bases, with 10 bases separating them. The CDR3 has 13 residues. The CDR3 region has the DNA TGTGCCAGCTCGAAGGAGGTGCAAGAGACCCAGTACTTC. The encoded protein is CASSKEVQETQYF.

The genes are TRBV6-5 and TRBJ2-6, with a weak D call TRBD2 (5 bases). This CDR3 region has 15 residues. Trimming pared 8 bases from V and 4 bases from J, leaving 15 bases between. Germline CDR1 is MNHEY and CDR2 is SVGAGI. The CDR3 sequence is CASWRAGTGANVLTF. CDR3 DNA sequence: TGTGCCAGCTGGCGCGCGGGTACGGGGGCCAACGTCCTGACTTTC.

The chain joins TRBV19 to TRBJ2-1; 11 nucleotides match TRBD2. J was trimmed by 5 bases and V by 4 bases; bases with no gene match: 10. The CDR3 is made up of 17 amino acids. Germline CDR1 LNHDA, CDR2 SQIVND (reference sequence). CDR3 coding DNA: TGTGCCAGTAGTAAAACCCAAACTAGCGGGAGAAACAATGAGCAGTTCTTC. Translation gives CASSKTQTSGRNNEQFF.

This chain joins TRBV6-2 or TRBV6-3 and TRBJ2-2; no reliable D call. Trimming pared 7 bases from V and 1 base from J, leaving 7 bases between. CDR1 and CDR2 from the germline V gene are MNHEY and SVGEGT. This CDR3 contains 13 residues. Here the CDR3 reads CASTPQNTGELFF. The DNA for the CDR3 is TGTGCCAGCACCCCACAGAACACCGGGGAGCTGTTTTTT.

The J gene is TRBJ1-2, the V gene TRBV19; tentative D call: TRBD1 (5 bases). V dropped 3 bases and J dropped 0 bases, with 14 bases sitting between them. The CDR3 extends over 16 amino acids. Germline CDR1 LNHDA, CDR2 SQIVND (reference sequence). This chain's CDR3 is CASSIRRAGTNYGYTF. DNA of the CDR3: TGTGCCAGTAGTATTCGGAGGGCAGGGACTAACTATGGCTACACCTTC.

The chain employs TRBV28 and TRBJ2-5, with D perhaps TRBD1 or TRBD2 (6 bases each). Trimming removed 4 bases at V and 4 bases at J, with 16 bases between. The CDR3 contains 15 residues. Germline-derived CDR1 and CDR2 are MDHEN and SYDVKM. The CDR3: CASSSTGRYRETQYF. CDR3 coding DNA: TGTGCCAGCAGTTCTACAGGGAGGTATAGAGAGACCCAGTACTTC.

The J gene is TRBJ1-2, the V gene TRBV5-4; the D gene is possibly TRBD1 (6 bases). The germline V gene has CDR1 SGHNT and CDR2 YYREEE (reference sequence). There are 18 residues in the CDR3. V lost 2 bases, J lost 4 bases, and 24 bases lay in between. For the CDR3, the DNA is TGTGCCAGCAGCTTAGAAATCGAGACAGGCAAAGGGGTCTATGGCTACACCTTC. Protein product: CASSLEIETGKGVYGYTF.

The rearrangement links TRBV24-1 to TRBJ2-1; no clear D gene. The CDR3 is made up of 11 amino acids. CDR1 and CDR2 from the germline V gene are KGHDR and SFDVKD. The V end was cut by 7 bases, the J end by 9 bases, with 9 bases between. CDR3 bases: TGTGCCACCAGCACCAGCATTGAGCAGTTCTTC. Translated, it gives CATSTSIEQFF.

This clone turned up a few times. The chain is built from TRBV7-9 and TRBJ1-1; no firm D call. Germline V lookup: CDR1 SEHNR, CDR2 FQNEAQ (reference sequence). Between the trimmed V and J ends, which lost 2 bases and 0 bases, there was a span of 7 bases. The CDR3 consists of 14 residues. CDR3 in amino acids: CASSLFAVNTEAFF. Written as DNA, the CDR3 is TGTGCCAGCAGCTTATTCGCCGTGAACACTGAAGCTTTCTTT.

This clone is a singleton in its sample. The chain is built from TRBV30 and TRBJ1-3, with unresolved D. The germline gives CDR1 GTSNPN, CDR2 SVGIG (reference sequence). V shed 4 bases and J shed 3 bases, with 7 bases lying between them. This CDR3 contains 12 residues. The CDR3 is CAWNRRGNTIYF. The DNA for the CDR3 is TGTGCCTGGAACAGACGTGGAAACACCATATATTTT.

This chain uses TRBV5-6 with TRBJ2-3; the D gene is possibly TRBD2 (7 bases). Trimming stripped 7 bases from V and 0 bases from J, with 15 bases between. Germline CDR1 and CDR2: SGHDT and YYEEEE. The CDR3 runs 15 residues. This CDR3 is CASDEAGASTDTQYF. The CDR3 DNA is TGTGCCAGCGACGAGGCGGGGGCTAGCACAGATACGCAGTATTTT.

Comment on this clone: Germline is not matched at one junction end, which may reflect a read error. This chain uses TRBV6-6 with TRBJ1-4; D is ambiguous. The CDR3 spans 11 residues. Germline lookup yields CDR1 MNHNY and CDR2 SVGAGI (reference sequence). The CDR3 here is CASSNFRVTLF. CDR3 nucleotides: TGTGCCAGCAGTAACTTCCGGGTCACCTTATTT.

The chain has TRBV19 and TRBJ1-5; D call uncertain. V lost 2 bases, J lost 6 bases, and 17 bases lay in between. The V gene's germline CDR1 is LNHDA and CDR2 SQIVND (reference sequence). The CDR3 spans 16 residues. The CDR3 loop reads CASSISVRSVAQPQHF. CDR3 DNA: TGTGCCAGTAGTATAAGCGTGAGGTCAGTGGCTCAGCCCCAGCATTTT.

The gene calls are TRBV5-4 and TRBJ2-1; 14 positions agree with TRBD2. Germline trimming cut 5 bases from V and 7 bases from J; bases unmatched to any gene: 5. The germline CDR1 and CDR2 sequences are SGHNT and YYREEE (reference sequence). The CDR3 sequence is 15 residues long. CDR3 nucleotide sequence: TGTGCCAGCAGAGAGGGACTAGCGGGAGAGAATGAGCAGTTCTTC. It specifies CASREGLAGENEQFF.

V is TRBV7-2 and J is TRBJ2-7; 14 bases line up with TRBD2. The CDR3 length is 16 residues. Germline V gene lookup returns CDR1 SGHTA and CDR2 FQGNSA. Trimming at V came to 5 bases and at J to 4 bases, leaving 7 bases not matched to a gene. CDR3 in DNA: TGTGCCAGCAGCATGGGGACTAGCGGGAGTCTGTACGAGCAGTACTTC. Protein product: CASSMGTSGSLYEQYF.

There are a few counts of this clone. The rearrangement joins TRBV5-6 to TRBJ2-7, with 11 bases fitting TRBD1. Germline V gives CDR1 SGHDT, CDR2 YYEEEE. With 2 bases clipped from V and 0 bases from J, the junction kept 1 base outside the gene matches. This CDR3 contains 15 residues. The CDR3 DNA is TGTGCCAGCAGCTTCGGGACAGGGGGCTCCTACGAGCAGTACTTC. Translating gives CASSFGTGGSYEQYF.

The chain employs TRBV11-3 and TRBJ2-1, with no clear D. Trimming removed 5 bases from V and 4 bases from J, with 15 bases in between. Germline loops: CDR1 SGHNT, CDR2 YENEEA. The CDR3 consists of 15 residues. The CDR3: CASSPQLGLYNEQFF. The CDR3 DNA reads TGTGCCAGCAGCCCCCAATTGGGCCTTTACAATGAGCAGTTCTTC.

This sequence joins TRBV21-1 and TRBJ1-1. TRBV21-1 is flagged as a pseudogene. This CDR3 contains 16 residues. The CDR3 nucleotides are TGTGCCAGCAGCAAAGGGGGGTACCGACCGAGAACTGAAGCTTTCTTT. As protein: CASSKGGYRPRTEAFF.

The rearrangement links TRBV14 to TRBJ1-2; D is possibly TRBD1 (6 bases). CDR3 length equals 14 residues. V was cut by 0 bases and J by 5 bases, with 10 bases left in between. Germline values: CDR1 SGHDN, CDR2 FVKESK. CDR3 amino acids: CASSQDRGWYGYTF. As DNA, the CDR3 is TGTGCCAGCAGCCAAGACAGGGGCTGGTATGGCTACACCTTC.

The CDR3 here is CASSVGAGGYNEQFF. The CDR3 DNA sequence: TGTGCCAGCAGCGTGGGAGCCGGGGGCTACAATGAGCAGTTCTTC. This chain uses TRBV9 with TRBJ2-1; D is perhaps TRBD2 (6 bases). The V end was cut by 2 bases, the J end by 3 bases, with 12 bases between. Per germline, CDR1 SGDLS and CDR2 YYNGEE. This CDR3 comprises 15 residues. Looking up the rest from reference TRBV9 and TRBJ2-1 gives the full variable domain: DSGVTQTPKHLITATGQRVTLRCSPRSGDLSVYWYQQSLDQGLQFLIQYYNGEERAKGNILERFSAQQFPDLHSELNLSSLELGDSALYFCASSVGAGGYNEQFFGPGTRLTVL.

The V and J genes are TRBV28 and TRBJ2-7, with a tentative D call TRBD1 (6 bases). The CDR3 runs 14 residues. Germline lookup yields CDR1 MDHEN and CDR2 SYDVKM. V was trimmed by 6 bases and J by 0 bases, leaving 12 bases between them. The CDR3 here is CASSLRGNSYEQYF. The CDR3 coding sequence is TGTGCCAGCAGCCTAAGGGGGAACTCCTACGAGCAGTACTTC.